What follows are 28 T cell receptor beta chains derived from one specimen sequenced in a study of neoadjuvant anti-PD-1 for oral cavity cancer. This table comes from immunoSEQ multiplex PCR, and its TCRdb copy is limited to in-frame clones, with some not included. The table lists 13,000 to 15,000 clones, about 77% of them singletons, with 2% to 2.5% in the top ten. Time point described: after neoadjuvant nivolumab, at surgical resection. Source: PBMCs, taken after nivolumab (anti-PD-1) treatment. The receptor set was obtained from a person aged 35 to 85 with oral cavity squamous cell carcinoma.

The chain uses TRBV5-1 and TRBJ2-1; 9 bases align to TRBD2. In germline, CDR1 is SGHRS, CDR2 YFSETQ. The length of the CDR3 is 21 residues. V dropped 0 bases and J dropped 0; count of bases not matched to a gene: 16. The CDR3 sequence is CASSLGPSWGASGISYNEQFF. In nucleotides, the CDR3 is TGCGCCAGCAGCTTGGGACCCTCATGGGGGGCTAGCGGGATCTCCTACAATGAGCAGTTCTTC. Drawing the rest from reference TRBV5-1 and TRBJ2-1, the complete variable domain is KAGVTQTPRYLIKTRGQQVTLSCSPISGHRSVSWYQQTPGQGLQFLFEYFSETQRNKGNFPGRFSGRQFSNSRSEMNVSTLELGDSALYLCASSLGPSWGASGISYNEQFFGPGTRLTVL.

The chain has TRBV27 and TRBJ2-2, with D unresolved. This CDR3 region has 12 residues. Trimming removed 4 bases from V and 3 bases from J, with 3 bases in between. Looked up from germline, CDR1 is MNHEY and CDR2 is SMNVEV (reference sequence). Here the CDR3 reads CASSYYTGELFF. CDR3 in DNA: TGTGCCAGCAGTTATTACACCGGGGAGCTGTTTTTT.

V is TRBV30 and J is TRBJ2-3, with 9 bases lining up with TRBD1. V was pared by 3 bases and J by 4 bases, with 8 bases of the junction left unmatched. CDR3 length: 15 amino acids. The germline CDR1 and CDR2 sequences are GTSNPN and SVGIG (reference sequence). The CDR3 protein is CAWSGTGSRADTQYF. The CDR3 DNA reads as TGTGCCTGGAGCGGGACAGGGTCCAGGGCAGATACGCAGTATTTT.

J is TRBJ2-7 and V is TRBV11-1; the D is unclear. Germline CDR1 and CDR2: SGHAT and FQDESV (reference sequence). The CDR3 has 13 residues. Trimming shortened V by 2 bases and J by 5 bases, and 10 bases separated the two germline ends. CDR3 nucleotides: TGTGCCAGCAGCTTATTGATCACCCACGAGCAGTACTTC. Protein sequence: CASSLLITHEQYF.

The rearrangement joins TRBV21-1 to TRBJ2-7; the table assigns TRBD1, which was not confirmed against the DNA. TRBV21-1 is recorded as a pseudogene. CDR3 length equals 13 residues. As DNA, the CDR3 is TGTGCCAGCAAGGGACACCTTTACTACGAGCAGTACTTC. Translation: CASKGHLYYEQYF.

V gene TRBV5-1 combines with J gene TRBJ2-1; TRBD2 aligns across 9 bases. The CDR3 sequence is 16 residues long. V was clipped by 3 bases and J by 7 bases; unmatched bases: 11. The V gene's germline CDR1 is SGHRS and CDR2 YFSETQ. In DNA, the CDR3 is TGCGCCAGCAGCTATGAACCTAGCGGGGAAGTAAATGAGCAGTTCTTC. Protein sequence: CASSYEPSGEVNEQFF.

This chain uses TRBV19 with TRBJ2-2; possibly TRBD2 for D (5 bases). Trimming took off 7 bases at V and 1 base at J, with 13 bases between the two ends. In germline, CDR1 is LNHDA, CDR2 SQIVND (reference sequence). This CDR3 comprises 15 residues. CDR3 DNA sequence: TGTGCCAGTATGAATAGCGCAGTGAACACCGGGGAGCTGTTTTTT. Amino acids: CASMNSAVNTGELFF.

The rearrangement uses TRBV6-6 and TRBJ1-1, with D unclear. V dropped 2 bases and J dropped 3 bases, with 1 base sitting between them. This CDR3 region has 11 residues. Per the germline V gene, CDR1 is MNHNY and CDR2 is SVGAGI (reference sequence). CDR3 nucleotides: TGTGCCAGCAGTTACGACACTGAAGCTTTCTTT. Its protein is CASSYDTEAFF.

This clone was detected a few times. The V call is TRBV7-2, the J call TRBJ1-5; D unresolved. Germline lookup yields CDR1 SGHTA and CDR2 FQGNSA. CDR3 length: 14 amino acids. Trimming took 0 bases from V and 6 from J, leaving 9 bases between them. The DNA for the CDR3 is TGTGCCAGCAGCTTAGCGTGGTTGGGTCAGCCCCAGCATTTT. Its translation: CASSLAWLGQPQHF.

The J gene is TRBJ1-6, the V gene TRBV2; D remains unclear. The CDR3 is 12 amino acids. V shed 7 bases and J shed 9 bases, with 10 bases lying between them. Germline V gene sequence: CDR1 SNHLY, CDR2 FYNNEI. The CDR3 DNA follows: TGTGCCAGCAAGCGGCTCGGTTCACCCCTCCACTTT. Translating gives CASKRLGSPLHF.

This rearrangement joins TRBV29-1 to TRBJ2-6, with no clear D. Germline CDR1 reads SQVTM; CDR2 reads ANQGSEA. The CDR3 runs to 14 residues. V was trimmed by 6 bases and J by 4 bases, leaving 13 bases between them. CDR3 sequence reads: CSVYMKAGANVLTF. CDR3 coding DNA: TGCAGCGTCTATATGAAGGCCGGGGCCAACGTCCTGACTTTC.

J is TRBJ1-5 and V is TRBV30, with D perhaps TRBD1 (5 bases). The CDR3 runs 15 residues. V was trimmed by 3 bases and J by 2 bases, leaving 14 bases between them. Germline CDR1 is GTSNPN and CDR2 is SVGIG (reference sequence). Written as DNA, the CDR3 is TGTGCCTGGAGCGCCAGGGTAAGTGGCAATCAGCCCCAGCATTTT. This translates into CAWSARVSGNQPQHF.

CDR3: CASSFPRNTEAFF. CDR3 bases: TGTGCCAGCAGCTTTCCGAGAAACACTGAAGCTTTCTTT. The gene calls are TRBV7-9 and TRBJ1-1; D gene unclear. Trimming shortened V by 3 bases and J by 2 bases, and 7 bases separated the two germline ends. This CDR3 comprises 13 residues. The germline V gene encodes CDR1 SEHNR and CDR2 FQNEAQ (reference sequence).

This clone was detected a few times. For the CDR3, the DNA is TGTGCCAGCAGCTCCTTTACAGGGGTAAGGACACCCCTCCACTTT. It specifies CASSSFTGVRTPLHF. The V gene is TRBV9, the J gene TRBJ1-6, with 7 positions matching TRBD1. V lost 4 bases to trimming and J lost 11 bases; unmatched junction nucleotides: 12. From germline, CDR1 is SGDLS and CDR2 YYNGEE. The CDR3 spans 15 residues.

The genes are TRBV15 and TRBJ2-7; 8 bases are shared with TRBD2. The V gene end was trimmed by 0 bases and the J gene end by 4 bases; junction bases not matched to a gene: 5. CDR3 length: 15 amino acids. The germline V gene has CDR1 LNHNV and CDR2 YYDKDF (reference sequence). The CDR3 spells CATSRDTSGSYEQYF. CDR3 nucleotide sequence: TGTGCCACCAGCAGAGACACTAGCGGTTCTTACGAGCAGTACTTC.

The chain couples TRBV9 to TRBJ1-3; no reliable D call. The CDR3 has 15 residues. The V end lost 0 bases, the J end lost 0 bases, and 7 bases lay between the germline ends. Germline CDR1 SGDLS, CDR2 YYNGEE. The DNA for the CDR3 is TGTGCCAGCAGCGTAGGCGACACCTCTGGAAACACCATATATTTT. Its translation is CASSVGDTSGNTIYF.

CDR3 sequence reads: CASSYSLVGVGKTQYF. The CDR3 region has the DNA TGTGCCAGCAGTTATAGTCTAGTAGGGGTCGGAAAGACCCAGTACTTC. The chain carries TRBV28 and TRBJ2-5; TRBD1 might be the D (5 bases). This CDR3 has 16 amino acids. Looked up from germline, CDR1 is MDHEN and CDR2 is SYDVKM. V was trimmed by 4 bases and J by 6 bases, leaving 21 bases between them.

This clone showed up just a few times. The CDR3 spells CASSTGQGYHGYTF. The DNA of the CDR3 is TGTGCCAGTAGTACGGGACAGGGGTATCATGGCTACACCTTC. J is TRBJ1-2 and V is TRBV19; TRBD1 matches at 10 bases. The trim removed 4 bases at V and 6 bases at J, leaving 5 bases unmatched. Germline V lookup: CDR1 LNHDA, CDR2 SQIVND (reference sequence). The CDR3 sequence is 14 residues long.

V is TRBV5-5 and J is TRBJ1-2, with D tentatively TRBD1 (6 bases). V lost 4 bases, J lost 6 bases, and 22 bases lay in between. Germline CDR1 is SGHKS and CDR2 is YYEKEE (reference sequence). This CDR3 spans 16 amino acids. CDR3 nucleotide sequence: TGTGCCAGCAGCAGGGGGGAGGTAATCGGAGGGCATGGCTACACCTTC. Protein: CASSRGEVIGGHGYTF. Supplemented by reference TRBV5-5 and TRBJ1-2, the full variable domain reads DAGVTQSPTHLIKTRGQQVTLRCSPISGHKSVSWYQQVLGQGPQFIFQYYEKEERGRGNFPDRFSARQFPNYSSELNVNALLLGDSALYLCASSRGEVIGGHGYTFGSGTRLTVV.

V is TRBV6-1 and J is TRBJ1-5; D might be TRBD1 (5 bases). CDR3 length: 16 amino acids. Trimming removed 1 base at V and 4 bases at J, with 14 bases between. Germline V gene data show CDR1 as MNHNS and CDR2 as SASEGT. The CDR3 DNA is TGTGCCAGCAGTGAAGGATTGGGGGGTTGGAATCAGCCCCAGCATTTT. Translation gives CASSEGLGGWNQPQHF.

V and J are TRBV6-5 and TRBJ2-1; no reliable D call. V was pared by 0 bases and J by 7 bases, with 16 bases between. The CDR3 length is 16 residues. Germline-derived CDR1 and CDR2 are MNHEY and SVGAGI. For the CDR3, the DNA is TGTGCCAGCAGTTACTCGATTTCTGGGGTTCAAAATGAGCAGTTCTTC. Translated, it gives CASSYSISGVQNEQFF.

CDR3: CASSADDRVRRPQHF. CDR3 bases: TGTGCCAGCAGCGCCGACGACAGGGTTCGAAGGCCCCAGCATTTT. V gene TRBV9 combines with J gene TRBJ1-5, with 7 bases lining up with TRBD1. This CDR3 spans 15 amino acids. V dropped 3 bases and J dropped 9; count of bases not matched to a gene: 12. Germline V CDR1 and CDR2: SGDLS, YYNGEE.

The V and J genes are TRBV7-9 and TRBJ2-3; D uncertain. Germline CDR1 SEHNR, CDR2 FQNEAQ (reference sequence). The CDR3 is made up of 14 amino acids. Deletions cut 7 bases from V and 0 bases from J, with 11 bases between. The CDR3 region is CASNWAISTDTQYF. The CDR3 DNA follows: TGTGCCAGCAACTGGGCCATTAGCACAGATACGCAGTATTTT.

The rearrangement links TRBV5-1 to TRBJ2-1; 7 nucleotides align to TRBD1. The CDR3 is 15 amino acids. V was clipped by 0 bases and J by 4 bases; unmatched bases: 4. In germline, CDR1 is SGHRS, CDR2 YFSETQ. The DNA for the CDR3 is TGCGCCAGCAGCTTGGGACAGGGACGTTACAATGAGCAGTTCTTC. The encoded protein is CASSLGQGRYNEQFF. Together with reference TRBV5-1 and TRBJ2-1, the CDR3 gives the full variable domain: KAGVTQTPRYLIKTRGQQVTLSCSPISGHRSVSWYQQTPGQGLQFLFEYFSETQRNKGNFPGRFSGRQFSNSRSEMNVSTLELGDSALYLCASSLGQGRYNEQFFGPGTRLTVL.

This clone showed up just once. Other DNA sequences in the sample encode the same CDR3. The rearrangement joins TRBV30 to TRBJ1-6, with 7 bases lining up with TRBD1. The germline V gene encodes CDR1 GTSNPN and CDR2 SVGIG (reference sequence). V dropped 2 bases and J dropped 4; count of bases not matched to a gene: 2. The CDR3 extends over 14 amino acids. This CDR3 reads CAWSRDRYNSPLHF. The CDR3 nucleotides are TGTGCCTGGAGTAGGGACAGATATAATTCACCCCTCCACTTT.

The chain links TRBV5-6 to TRBJ1-6, with no clear D. With 0 bases removed from V and 0 bases from J, the gap between germline ends came to 10 bases. CDR1 and CDR2 (germline): SGHDT, YYEEEE. The CDR3 has 17 amino acids. The CDR3: CASSLGLGHSYNSPLHF. DNA of the CDR3: TGTGCCAGCAGCTTGGGGTTAGGGCACTCCTATAATTCACCCCTCCACTTT.

The rearrangement joins TRBV11-3 to TRBJ2-5; TRBD2 might be the D (5 bases). The CDR3 is 12 residues long. The ends were cut back, 5 bases at V and 5 bases at J, with 9 bases in the middle. CDR1 SGHNT and CDR2 YENEEA come from the germline V gene. DNA of the CDR3: TGTGCCAGCAGCCGGGATTCGGAGACCCAGTACTTC. Protein sequence: CASSRDSETQYF.

The CDR3 spells CASRLEQGTGDQPQHF. CDR3 DNA sequence: TGTGCCAGTAGACTCGAACAGGGAACGGGAGATCAGCCCCAGCATTTT. The chain uses TRBV19 and TRBJ1-5; D is possibly TRBD1 (6 bases). Germline V gene data show CDR1 as LNHDA and CDR2 as SQIVND (reference sequence). The CDR3 is 16 amino acids. Trimming removed 6 bases from V and 5 bases from J, with 20 bases in between.